The source of this T cell receptor (beta chain) is a study of T cell responses to AZD1222 COVID-19 vaccine. Study results and caveats: Most donors were white British, females outnumbered males, and clonal diversity was possibly underestimated.

Trimming cost V 7 bases and J 2 bases; bases outside gene matches: 14. The germline CDR1 and CDR2 sequences are MNHEY and SMNVEV (reference sequence). This CDR3 has 19 amino acids. The data were produced by immunoSEQ multiplex PCR, yet TCRdb's version contains in-frame clones alone and is incomplete. The sample yields some 130,000 clones, 90% to 95% seen once. This clone was found once. Its specificity is not known. The chain combines TRBV27 with TRBJ2-1, with 13 bases lining up with TRBD2. The sample in question was peripheral blood, obtained on day 0 of AZD1222 vaccination. This sequence originates from an adult in good health. CDR3 in amino acids: CASNRGTSGKPHPYNEQFF. DNA of the CDR3: TGTGCCAGCAATCGAGGGACTAGCGGGAAGCCTCATCCCTACAATGAGCAGTTCTTC.